This T cell receptor beta chain was recovered during a study of OX40 agonist ivuxolimab in advanced cancers. The method was immunoSEQ multiplex PCR; TCRdb's version includes in-frame clones alone and lacks a portion of them. The table shows about 60,000 clones, with less than 95% occurring only once. In germline, CDR1 is SGHVS, CDR2 FQNEAQ. This CDR3 contains 15 residues. The V and J ends lost 8 bases and 2 bases, in that order; junction bases with no gene match: 6. The sequence derives from an adult with an advanced solid tumor such as melanoma, head and neck, liver or kidney cancer. Source: CD4+ or CD8+ T cells sorted from blood, taken in a trial of the OX40 agonist ivuxolimab. This chain links TRBV7-8 with TRBJ2-2; 9 nucleotides line up with TRBD1. CDR3: CASGWGQGNTGELFF. CDR3 in DNA: TGTGCCAGCGGCTGGGGACAGGGTAACACCGGGGAGCTGTTTTTT.